The 2 T cell receptor beta chains presented below share a single source sample, sequenced in a study of shared clonotypes between healthy human individuals. Naive CD8 cells were CD45RO-negative, positively selected for CCR7, excluding terminally differentiated effector memory CD45RA+ cells. Measured with immunoSEQ multiplex PCR; TCRdb has only the in-frame clones, and not every one. The sample lists more than 2 million clones; 85% to 95% were seen once. The sample comprised naive CD8+ T cells sorted from blood. The source of these receptors is a young man in good health.

The rearrangement joins TRBV5-6 to TRBJ1-6; no reliable D call. The CDR3 sequence is 16 residues long. Germline values: CDR1 SGHDT, CDR2 YYEEEE. V lost 4 bases and J lost 0, with 11 bases in between. The CDR3 protein is CASSPKASSYNSPLHF. For the CDR3, the DNA is TGTGCCAGCAGCCCTAAGGCTAGCTCCTATAATTCACCCCTCCACTTT. Full variable domain (rest looked up from reference TRBV5-6 and TRBJ1-6): DAGVTQSPTHLIKTRGQQVTLRCSPKSGHDTVSWYQQALGQGPQFIFQYYEEEERQRGNFPDRFSGHQFPNYSSELNVNALLLGDSALYLCASSPKASSYNSPLHFGNGTRLTVT.

Concerning this clone: This sample also contains other DNA sequences that code for the same CDR3. The V call is TRBV9, the J call TRBJ2-2; D remains unclear. The germline V gene encodes CDR1 SGDLS and CDR2 YYNGEE. The CDR3 sequence is 13 residues long. The V gene lost 3 bases and the J gene lost 0 bases, with 3 bases spanning the gap. CDR3 residues: CASSAANTGELFF. In nucleotides, the CDR3 is TGTGCCAGCAGCGCCGCGAACACCGGGGAGCTGTTTTTT.